This TCR beta chain was found in a study of T cell responses to AZD1222 COVID-19 vaccine. Study-wide points: Across the whole spike, CD4 TCRs peaked at regions 160-218 and 743-854.

With regard to this clone: Its antigen is unknown.

Some clones are missing from TCRdb's copy, which holds only in-frame ones; the method was immunoSEQ multiplex PCR. The sample has roughly 140,000 clones; around 87% are singletons. Whether given at about 4 or about 12 weeks, second doses were pooled. The trim removed 3 bases at V and 0 bases at J, leaving 7 bases unmatched. The CDR3 totals 16 residues. CDR1 and CDR2 (germline): SGHTA, FQGNSA. Sample: peripheral blood, taken 28 days after the second AZD1222 dose. This receptor was taken from an adult who received the AZD1222 COVID-19 vaccine. The V gene is TRBV7-2, the J gene TRBJ2-7, with 8 bases lining up with TRBD2. CDR3 residues: CASSFVSGDPSYEQYF. CDR3 DNA sequence: TGTGCCAGCAGCTTTGTTAGCGGGGACCCCTCCTACGAGCAGTACTTC.